This TCR beta chain appears in the sequencing data of a study of cytomegalovirus exposure and HLA in healthy donors. General study results and limits: In an earlier analysis, in around 590 donors, most V segments appeared productive either ~90% or ~30% of the time.

Details on this clone: What it binds is unknown.

Primers included in the PCR were 60 Vbeta and 13 Jbeta primers. Generated by immunoSEQ multiplex PCR, the TCRdb table keeps only in-frame clones and is missing some. The sample lists 120,000 to 150,000 clones; about four fifths were seen once. Germline CDR1 and CDR2: SGHNT and YENEEA. This CDR3 contains 15 residues. The V end was cut by 1 base, the J end by 14 bases, with 20 bases between. This clonotype was sampled from a female donor in good health and CMV-seronegative. The sample comprised PBMCs. The chain combines TRBV11-3 with TRBJ1-4; no clear D gene. Here the CDR3 reads CASSLVEAEESRLFF. The CDR3 region has the DNA TGTGCCAGCAGCTTAGTTGAGGCGGAAGAGTCACGTCTGTTTTTT.